This T cell receptor (beta chain) was profiled in a study of neurological immune-mediated disorders. Study details: There were some 34 multiple sclerosis patients; around 31 were relapsing-remitting and 3 were secondary progressive. Study-wide results and limits: There was no clinical or MRI feature that was associated with the multiple sclerosis repertoire cluster. Phylogenetic grouping assigned the repertoires of 18 of 34 multiple sclerosis patients to a single related-CDR3 cluster, which may represent a signature.

By 5'RACE with 10-nucleotide random UMIs, the cDNA was made. TCRdb re-analysed the 5' RACE reads in MiXCR, keeping a single row per CDR3 protein. This table holds roughly 76,000 distinct CDR3 sequences, roughly 3% found once. This clonotype was counted at least ten times. What it binds is unknown. The trim removed 6 bases at V and 3 bases at J, leaving 13 bases unmatched. CDR3 length: 17 residues. The sample taken for sequencing was PBMCs. This sequence joins TRBV12-3 or TRBV12-4 and TRBJ2-2; 7 positions agree with TRBD2. The sequence was collected from a woman aged 45-60 years with multiple sclerosis. In DNA form, the CDR3 reads TGTGCCAGCAGCATCGATTACGCCGGGAGGTACACCGGGGAGCTGTTTTTT. This encodes CASSIDYAGRYTGELFF.